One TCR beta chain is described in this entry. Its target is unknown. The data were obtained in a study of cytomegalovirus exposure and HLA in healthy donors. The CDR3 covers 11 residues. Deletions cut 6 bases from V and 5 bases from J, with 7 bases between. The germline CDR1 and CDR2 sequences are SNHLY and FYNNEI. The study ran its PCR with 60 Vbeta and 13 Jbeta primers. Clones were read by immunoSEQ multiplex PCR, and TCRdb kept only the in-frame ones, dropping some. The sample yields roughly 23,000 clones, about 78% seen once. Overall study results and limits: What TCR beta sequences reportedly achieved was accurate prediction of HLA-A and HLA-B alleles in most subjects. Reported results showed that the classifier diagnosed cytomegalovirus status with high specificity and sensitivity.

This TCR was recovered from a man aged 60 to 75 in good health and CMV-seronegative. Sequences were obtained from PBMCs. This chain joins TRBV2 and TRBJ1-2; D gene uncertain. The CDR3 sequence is CASRPGYGYTF. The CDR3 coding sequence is TGTGCCAGCAGGCCAGGTTATGGCTACACCTTC.